This T cell receptor beta chain originates from a study of T cells expressing NK-cell markers. As for the study in general: Of eight sequenced donors, seven were HCMV-seropositive and one HCMV-seronegative. Study conclusions and caveats: A handful of donors likewise had their CD3+CD56-NKG2C+ fraction led by these clonotypes.

The CDR3 sequence is 12 residues long. CDR1 and CDR2 from the germline V gene are MGHRA and YSYEKL. Concerning this clonotype: Its antigen remains unidentified.

TCRdb re-called the 5' RACE reads; one entry per CDR3 protein, DNA not given. The sample table sets out 150,000 or so distinct CDR3 sequences. Material: blood T cells: a sorted CD56 or NKG2C T cell subset, CD4+ or CD8+ T cells, or bulk PBMC T cells (not recorded which). The chain couples TRBV4-1 to TRBJ2-1; TCRdb returns TRBD1, unconfirmable since there is no DNA. This TCR was recovered from a woman aged 50 to 65 in good health. This chain's CDR3 is CASRGSRNEQFF.